Each of the 20 T cell receptor beta chains below was sequenced from the same sample in a study of T-cell memory formation after mild COVID-19. TCRdb re-called the 5' RACE reads through MiXCR, storing one row per CDR3 protein. The sample yields hundreds of thousands of distinct CDR3 sequences, approximately 13% seen once. Sequenced: PBMCs or a T cell subset sorted from them (not recorded which). The receptor set was obtained from a man aged 18 to 30 who had mild COVID-19 (a few samples of this study predate the infection). Cell type and time point are not known.

This clonotype appeared a few times. The chain recombines TRBV4-2 with TRBJ1-1; D gene ambiguous. The germline V gene has CDR1 LGHNA and CDR2 YNFKEQ. V was cut by 1 base and J by 4 bases, with 19 bases left in between. The CDR3 loop spans 17 amino acids. CDR3 bases: TGTGCCAGCAGCCAAGGCGTGCGGGCACGGGTGAGCACTGAAGCTTTCTTT. It encodes CASSQGVRARVSTEAFF.

This clonotype has a handful of counts. This chain connects TRBV3-1 to TRBJ2-5; D remains unclear. Between the trimmed V and J ends, which lost 2 bases and 3 bases, there was a span of 7 bases. Germline lookup yields CDR1 LGHDT and CDR2 YNNKEL (reference sequence). The CDR3 has 13 residues. For the CDR3, the DNA is TGTGCCAGCAGCCAAATAGTGGAAGAGACCCAGTACTTC. Translated: CASSQIVEETQYF.

There are many counts of this clonotype. The rearrangement links TRBV18 to TRBJ2-6, with D hard to call. The CDR3 is 15 residues long. Germline CDR1 and CDR2: KGHSH and LQKENI. Trimming left V 2 bases short and J 0 bases short, with 5 bases between. CDR3 DNA: TGTGCCAGCTCACCAAAGGTCTCTGGGGCCAACGTCCTGACTTTC. This translates into CASSPKVSGANVLTF.

The chain has TRBV2 and TRBJ2-4, with TRBD2 identical over 12 bases. The germline gives CDR1 SNHLY, CDR2 FYNNEI. The CDR3 covers 14 residues. The trim removed 10 bases at V and 6 bases at J, leaving 7 bases unmatched. The CDR3 DNA is TGTGCCACCACAGGACTAGCGGGGCGAAACATTCAGTACTTC. Encoded protein: CATTGLAGRNIQYF.

This clonotype was counted between two and nine times. The chain couples TRBV12-3 or TRBV12-4 to TRBJ2-5; 7 nucleotides agree with TRBD2. CDR3 length equals 14 residues. The V gene end was trimmed by 3 bases and the J gene end by 5 bases; junction bases not matched to a gene: 6. The chain's CDR3 is CASSFGGGGETQYF. In DNA form, the CDR3 reads TGTGCCAGCAGTTTCGGCGGGGGTGGTGAGACCCAGTACTTC.

The chain links TRBV30 to TRBJ2-7, with TRBD1 matching over 11 bases. The CDR3 length is 14 residues. V was pared by 0 bases and J by 6 bases, with 4 bases of the junction left unmatched. Looked up from germline, CDR1 is GTSNPN and CDR2 is SVGIG (reference sequence). The CDR3 DNA follows: TGTGCCTGGAGTGTTTTGGGACAGGGGGGCGAGCAGTACTTC. This sequence encodes CAWSVLGQGGEQYF.

This clonotype was observed at least ten times. V is TRBV13 and J is TRBJ2-7, with 7 bases aligning to TRBD1. From germline, CDR1 is PRHDT and CDR2 FYEKMQ (reference sequence). J gave up 2 bases and V 3 bases, and 1 base lay outside the gene matches. The CDR3 is 13 residues long. This CDR3 is CASSLGQPYEQYF. The CDR3 DNA sequence: TGTGCCAGCAGCTTGGGACAGCCCTACGAGCAGTACTTC.

This rearrangement joins TRBV20-1 to TRBJ1-6; D perhaps matches TRBD1 (6 bases). Germline CDR1 and CDR2: DFQATT and SNEGSKA (reference sequence). The CDR3 extends over 13 amino acids. V lost 7 bases and J lost 4, with 11 bases in between. DNA for the CDR3: TGCAGTGTATACAGGGCGTATAATTCACCCCTCCACTTT. This codes for CSVYRAYNSPLHF.

The sample holds a few counts of this clonotype. The rearrangement links TRBV7-2 to TRBJ2-1, with D perhaps TRBD2 (7 bases). The CDR3 has 15 residues. Germline CDR1 SGHTA, CDR2 FQGNSA. The V end lost 10 bases, the J end lost 4 bases, and 20 bases lay between the germline ends. Here the CDR3 DNA reads TGTGCCACCAGTCTTAGGGGGGGAACTTACAATGAGCAGTTCTTC. It yields the protein CATSLRGGTYNEQFF. The variable domain in full, with the rest retrieved from reference TRBV7-2 and TRBJ2-1, is GAGVSQSPSNKVTEKGKDVELRCDPISGHTALYWYRQSLGQGLEFLIYFQGNSAPDKSGLPSDRFSAERTGGSVSTLTIQRTQQEDSAVYLCATSLRGGTYNEQFFGPGTRLTVL.

The V call is TRBV29-1, the J call TRBJ2-3; 10 bases match TRBD1. V shed 8 bases, J shed 2 bases, and the junction held 10 bases outside the gene matches. CDR1 and CDR2 from the germline V gene are SQVTM and ANQGSEA. This CDR3 comprises 15 residues. CDR3 loop: CSISGTGAVTDTQYF. CDR3 nucleotide sequence: TGCAGCATCTCCGGGACAGGGGCCGTCACAGATACGCAGTATTTT.

This clonotype was counted a few times. The chain has TRBV9 and TRBJ2-5, with D perhaps matching TRBD2 (5 bases). Per the germline V gene, CDR1 is SGDLS and CDR2 is YYNGEE. CDR3 size: 15 residues. Between the trimmed V and J ends, which lost 1 base and 5 bases, there was a span of 15 bases. DNA of the CDR3: TGTGCCAGCAGCGTATGGGCCGACCGCGGGGAGACCCAGTACTTC. It is translated as CASSVWADRGETQYF.

The rearrangement uses TRBV9 and TRBJ2-7; D gene ambiguous. This CDR3 has 14 residues. Germline lookup yields CDR1 SGDLS and CDR2 YYNGEE. V lost 4 bases to trimming and J lost 0 bases, with 11 bases between them. The CDR3 DNA sequence: TGTGCCAGCAGCAAGGATTTTAGCTCCTACGAGCAGTACTTC. Translation: CASSKDFSSYEQYF.

This clonotype came up a few times. The V call is TRBV12-3 or TRBV12-4, the J call TRBJ2-5, with D unresolved. The CDR3 extends over 13 amino acids. V lost 4 bases, J lost 6 bases, and 12 bases lay in between. CDR3 in amino acids: CASSYLTGKTQYF. CDR3 DNA: TGTGCCAGCAGTTACCTGACCGGAAAGACCCAGTACTTC.

The chain couples TRBV6-5 to TRBJ2-3; 10 nucleotides align to TRBD2. The CDR3 sequence is 16 residues long. CDR1 is MNHEY, CDR2 SVGAGI, per germline. V shed 4 bases and J 2 bases; nucleotides not matched to a gene: 6. CDR3 amino acids: CASSSPAGGITDTQYF. The CDR3 nucleotides are TGTGCCAGCAGTTCCCCAGCGGGGGGGATCACAGATACGCAGTATTTT.

V and J are TRBV6-2 or TRBV6-3 and TRBJ2-7; D tentatively fits TRBD1 or TRBD2 (5 bases each). There are 16 residues in the CDR3. Germline loops: CDR1 MNHEY, CDR2 SVGEGT. V lost 4 bases and J lost 4, with 20 bases in between. The chain's CDR3 is CASSSNPQRGIYEQYV. CDR3 nucleotide sequence: TGTGCCAGCAGTTCTAACCCGCAGAGGGGTATTTACGAGCAGTACGTC.

This clonotype was detected many times. The chain couples TRBV4-2 to TRBJ2-5, with 12 bases matching TRBD2. Germline CDR1 is LGHNA and CDR2 is YNFKEQ. V was clipped by 0 bases and J by 4 bases; unmatched bases: 6. The CDR3 is 17 amino acids. As DNA, the CDR3 is TGTGCCAGCAGCCAAGATGGCACTAGCGGGGGGAGAGAGACCCAGTACTTC. Translated: CASSQDGTSGGRETQYF.

This clonotype was recorded many times. The rearrangement joins TRBV9 to TRBJ2-1; 10 positions agree with TRBD1. V lost 4 bases, J lost 7 bases, and 14 bases stayed unmatched. Germline loops: CDR1 SGDLS, CDR2 YYNGEE. The CDR3 sequence is 17 residues long. The CDR3 nucleotides read TGTGCCAGCAGCCCTCGAAGCCCCGGGACAGGGGTGAATGAGCAGTTCTTC. Translated: CASSPRSPGTGVNEQFF. Supplemented by reference TRBV9 and TRBJ2-1, the full variable domain reads DSGVTQTPKHLITATGQRVTLRCSPRSGDLSVYWYQQSLDQGLQFLIQYYNGEERAKGNILERFSAQQFPDLHSELNLSSLELGDSALYFCASSPRSPGTGVNEQFFGPGTRLTVL.

In its sample, this clonotype was seen many times. The genes are TRBV5-1 and TRBJ1-3; D is undetermined. Germline CDR1 reads SGHRS; CDR2 reads YFSETQ. This CDR3 has 16 amino acids. The V end lost 0 bases, the J end lost 4 bases, and 14 bases lay between the germline ends. The CDR3 DNA sequence: TGCGCCAGCAGCTTGGCCCCGGGAATAGTCGGAAACACCATATATTTT. Its protein product is CASSLAPGIVGNTIYF.

The J gene is TRBJ2-1, the V gene TRBV5-6; tentative D call: TRBD2 (6 bases). Germline values: CDR1 SGHDT, CDR2 YYEEEE. The CDR3 sequence is 16 residues long. The germline V and J ends were trimmed by 4 bases and 12 bases, with 26 bases remaining between them. Here the CDR3 DNA reads TGTGCCAGCAGCCCCGGTCTAGCGATATATTATCGGGGGCAGTTCTTC. Translated: CASSPGLAIYYRGQFF.

In this sample, this clonotype turned up many times. CDR3 in amino acids: CASSFAPLNTEAFF. The CDR3 region has the DNA TGTGCCAGCAGCTTTGCCCCCCTGAACACTGAAGCTTTCTTT. The rearrangement uses TRBV5-5 and TRBJ1-1; D is uncertain. V was pared by 2 bases and J by 0 bases, with 8 bases between. Germline V gene lookup returns CDR1 SGHKS and CDR2 YYEKEE (reference sequence). The CDR3 is 14 residues long.